This TCR beta chain was found in a study of cytomegalovirus exposure and HLA in healthy donors. Looking at the study overall: An early data release held tens of millions of unique TCRs from HLA-typed donors.

Germline V gene lookup returns CDR1 LGHNA and CDR2 YNFKEQ. The J segment lost 1 base and the V segment lost 8 bases, leaving 5 bases of the junction unmatched. The length of the CDR3 is 15 residues. A remark on this clone: The antigen is not known.

13 Jbeta primers and 60 Vbeta primers were used for the PCR. TCRdb keeps only in-frame clones here, not all; method: immunoSEQ multiplex PCR. The sample has about 140,000 clones; just under 80% are singletons. Study-wide findings and caveats: Per a later analysis, about 15,000 TCR beta sequences showed association with HLA alleles at 0.05 false discovery rate. Reports showed the classifier diagnosing cytomegalovirus status with high specificity and sensitivity. As immune exposure information, only CMV serostatus was available.

Material for sequencing was PBMCs. The TCR originated in a male donor in good health and CMV-seronegative. The chain carries TRBV4-2 and TRBJ2-6, with 7 bases identical to TRBD1. CDR3 DNA sequence: TGTGCCAGCGAGACAGGGTATTCTGGGGCCAACGTCCTGACTTTC. Translated: CASETGYSGANVLTF.